This passage covers 6 T cell receptor beta chains from one sample sequenced in a study of blood T cell repertoires in COVID-19. TCRdb's copy holds only in-frame clones and misses some; the assay was immunoSEQ multiplex PCR. The sample includes about 230,000 clones, roughly four fifths of them seen just once. Sequencing input: peripheral blood. The origin of the receptors is a woman in her forties or fifties with acute or convalescent COVID-19.

The DNA for the CDR3 is TGTGCCAGCAGCACTAGCGGGGGGGTCACAGATACGCAGTATTTT. It codes for CASSTSGGVTDTQYF. The rearrangement links TRBV9 to TRBJ2-3, with 13 bases fitting TRBD2. Germline V gives CDR1 SGDLS, CDR2 YYNGEE. V was pared by 4 bases and J by 2 bases, with 1 base of the junction left unmatched. The CDR3 extends over 15 amino acids.

The J gene is TRBJ1-1, the V gene TRBV11-3; D perhaps matches TRBD1 (6 bases). The CDR3 sequence is 14 residues long. In germline, CDR1 is SGHNT, CDR2 YENEEA. The V end lost 5 bases, the J end lost 1 base, and 11 bases lay between the germline ends. The CDR3 sequence: CASSPQGSNTEAFF. Here the CDR3 DNA reads TGTGCCAGCAGCCCCCAGGGGTCGAACACTGAAGCTTTCTTT. Combining the CDR3 with reference TRBV11-3 and TRBJ1-1 gives the whole variable domain EAGVVQSPRYKIIEKKQPVAFWCNPISGHNTLYWYLQNLGQGPELLIRYENEEAVDDSQLPKDRFSAERLKGVDSTLKIQPAELGDSAVYLCASSPQGSNTEAFFGQGTRLTVV.

This rearrangement joins TRBV28 to TRBJ1-2; TRBD1 might be the D (6 bases). CDR1 is MDHEN, CDR2 SYDVKM, per germline. The CDR3 loop spans 13 amino acids. The V end lost 5 bases, the J end lost 3 bases, and 10 bases lay between the germline ends. DNA for the CDR3: TGTGCCAGCAGTGGACAGAACCACTATGGCTACACCTTC. As protein: CASSGQNHYGYTF.

The chain links TRBV28 to TRBJ2-1; 10 nucleotides match TRBD2. Germline values: CDR1 MDHEN, CDR2 SYDVKM. The CDR3 consists of 16 residues. The ends lost 3 bases at V and 8 bases at J; junction bases unmatched: 10. The CDR3 is CASSLPSGRGIDEQFF. The CDR3 DNA reads TGTGCCAGCAGTTTGCCTAGCGGGAGAGGTATCGATGAGCAGTTCTTC.

This chain connects TRBV27 to TRBJ2-6; TRBD1 agrees at 11 bases. V trimming: 6 bases; J trimming: 2 bases; junction bases outside the gene matches: 3. The CDR3 runs to 16 residues. CDR1 MNHEY and CDR2 SMNVEV come from the germline V gene (reference sequence). CDR3 bases: TGTGCCAGCAGGGGACAGGGGGTAGCTGGGGCCAACGTCCTGACTTTC. Protein product: CASRGQGVAGANVLTF.

This sequence joins TRBV5-4 and TRBJ2-2; D remains ambiguous. Germline V CDR1 and CDR2: SGHNT, YYREEE (reference sequence). Between the trimmed V and J ends, which lost 3 bases and 3 bases, there was a span of 15 bases. The CDR3 has 16 amino acids. The CDR3, as DNA: TGTGCCAGCAGCTCTGAATCCCGCTTAGACACCGGGGAGCTGTTTTTT. Translated: CASSSESRLDTGELFF.